This is a list of T cell receptor beta chains from one sample in a study of blood T cells in healthy people across ages. From the 5' RACE reads, TCRdb called clonotypes with MiXCR, one entry per CDR3 protein. This table holds roughly 1,000,000 distinct CDR3 sequences, 20% to 25% found once. Separately, the same data were catalogued under a study of T cells of mothers and their children.

The sequencing sample was made of blood. These receptors were taken from a girl aged 2 to 9 in good health. Each CDR3 is given with its conserved first and last residue. A D gene is named only where the DNA matches it firmly. Clone size is given for some rows only: seen once, a few or many times, or a class if the clone is expanded.

>NA|TRBJ2-6|TRBV29-1|NA
CSVSPGQSGANVLTF
TGCAGCGTTTCCCCTGGCCAGTCTGGGGCCAACGTCCTGACTTTC
>TRBD1|TRBJ1-2|TRBV9|NA
CAGSVGGQGFNYGYTF
TGTGCCGGCAGCGTAGGGGGACAGGGGTTCAACTATGGCTACACCTTC
>NA|TRBJ2-5|TRBV27|few
CASSPLIGETQYF
TGTGCCAGCAGTCCACTAATCGGGGAGACCCAGTACTTC
>NA|TRBJ2-7|TRBV25-1|NA
CASSRQKKSYEQYF
TGTGCCAGCAGCCGACAGAAAAAGTCCTACGAGCAGTACTTC
>NA|TRBJ1-1|TRBV6-1|few
CASREGTTEAFF
TGTGCCAGCAGGGAGGGGACCACTGAAGCTTTCTTT
>TRBD1|TRBJ1-1|TRBV7-9|few
CASSGGTGHTEAFF
TGTGCCAGCAGTGGGGGGACAGGGCACACTGAAGCTTTCTTT
>NA|TRBJ1-1|TRBV6-1|NA
CASSEALTGQLSEAFF
TGTGCCAGCAGTGAAGCCCTAACAGGCCAATTGAGTGAAGCTTTCTTT
>NA|TRBJ2-1|TRBV20-1|NA
CSAPDDYGEEFF
TGCAGTGCCCCTGATGACTATGGGGAGGAGTTCTTC
>NA|TRBJ1-1|TRBV4-1|NA
CASSNGPSVNTEAFF
TGCGCCAGCAGCAACGGGCCCTCGGTGAACACTGAAGCTTTCTTT
>TRBD2|TRBJ2-1|TRBV14|few
CASSHRTSGGLINEQFF
TGTGCCAGCAGCCACCGGACTAGCGGGGGACTTATCAATGAGCAGTTCTTC
>TRBD2|TRBJ2-1|TRBV24-1|few
CATSDGLAVNNEQFF
TGTGCCACCAGTGATGGGCTAGCGGTTAACAATGAGCAGTTCTTC
>NA|TRBJ1-5|TRBV27|few
CASSSTSNQPQHF
TGTGCCAGCAGTTCAACTAGCAATCAGCCCCAGCATTTT
>NA|TRBJ2-2|TRBV5-1|NA
CASSPWTDYNTGELFF
TGCGCCAGCAGCCCGTGGACGGACTATAACACCGGGGAGCTGTTTTTT
>NA|TRBJ2-7|TRBV2|NA
CASRPTGAYEQYF
TGTGCCAGCAGACCCACCGGGGCCTACGAGCAGTACTTC
>NA|TRBJ2-5|TRBV27|few
CAAGPTTSETQYF
TGTGCTGCAGGGCCGACCACATCCGAGACCCAGTACTTC
>NA|TRBJ2-7|TRBV28|few
CASSFQLYEQYF
TGTGCCAGCAGTTTCCAGCTCTACGAGCAGTACTTC
>TRBD2|TRBJ2-5|TRBV3-1|NA
CASSLGLAGGPGLGTQYF
TGTGCCAGCAGCCTGGGACTAGCGGGAGGGCCTGGATTAGGGACCCAGTACTTC
>NA|TRBJ1-1|TRBV5-1|many
CASRPGPGHIELNFEAFF
TGCGCCAGCAGACCGGGTCCGGGACACATAGAATTGAACTTCGAAGCTTTCTTT
>TRBD2|TRBJ2-7|TRBV11-2|NA
CASSLDTAGGREQYF
TGTGCCAGCAGCTTAGATACAGCGGGAGGGCGGGAGCAGTACTTC
>NA|TRBJ2-7|TRBV5-1|few
CASSRGPDEQYF
TGCGCCAGCAGCAGGGGACCTGACGAGCAGTACTTC
>NA|TRBJ2-2|TRBV4-3|few
CASSQDLLNTGELFF
TGCGCCAGCAGCCAAGACTTGTTGAACACCGGGGAGCTGTTTTTT
>NA|TRBJ1-5|TRBV4-1|few
CASSQDLVYRGWHQPQHF
TGCGCCAGCAGCCAAGATCTAGTTTATAGGGGGTGGCATCAGCCCCAGCATTTT
>TRBD2|TRBJ2-1|TRBV24-1|few
CATSWSGGGNEQFF
TGTGCCACTAGCTGGAGCGGGGGGGGCAATGAGCAGTTCTTC
>NA|TRBJ1-1|TRBV29-1|few
CSVEVRDSTEAFF
TGCAGCGTTGAGGTTCGGGATTCCACTGAAGCTTTCTTT
>TRBD1|TRBJ1-1|TRBV11-2|NA
CASSFFVSVFGTGLDTEAFF
TGTGCCAGCAGCTTTTTCGTTTCTGTCTTCGGGACAGGGTTGGACACTGAAGCTTTCTTT
>NA|TRBJ1-4|TRBV7-9|few
CASSPFGLNEKLFF
TGTGCCAGCAGCCCCTTCGGCCTGAATGAAAAACTGTTTTTT
>NA|TRBJ2-2|TRBV9|NA
CASSADGLNTGELFF
TGTGCCAGCAGCGCGGACGGATTGAACACCGGGGAGCTGTTTTTT
>TRBD2|TRBJ2-3|TRBV7-2|once
CASSLPIAGAASVYSTDTQYF
TGTGCCAGCAGCTTACCAATAGCGGGGGCCGCTTCCGTCTATAGCACAGATACGCAGTATTTT
>TRBD1|TRBJ1-4|TRBV7-9|few
CASSARQGGKLFF
TGTGCCAGCAGCGCCCGACAGGGGGGCAAACTGTTTTTT